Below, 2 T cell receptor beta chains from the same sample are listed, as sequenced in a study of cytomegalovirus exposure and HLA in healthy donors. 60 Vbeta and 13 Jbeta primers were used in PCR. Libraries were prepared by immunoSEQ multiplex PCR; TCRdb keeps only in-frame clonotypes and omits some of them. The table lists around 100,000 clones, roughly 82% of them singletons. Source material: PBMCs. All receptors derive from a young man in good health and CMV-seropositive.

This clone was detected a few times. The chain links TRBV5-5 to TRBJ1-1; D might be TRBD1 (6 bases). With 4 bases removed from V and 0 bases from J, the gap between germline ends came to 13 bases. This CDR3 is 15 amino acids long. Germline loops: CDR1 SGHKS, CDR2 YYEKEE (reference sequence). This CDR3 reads CASSHRDILNTEAFF. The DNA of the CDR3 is TGTGCCAGCAGCCACCGGGACATCCTGAACACTGAAGCTTTCTTT.

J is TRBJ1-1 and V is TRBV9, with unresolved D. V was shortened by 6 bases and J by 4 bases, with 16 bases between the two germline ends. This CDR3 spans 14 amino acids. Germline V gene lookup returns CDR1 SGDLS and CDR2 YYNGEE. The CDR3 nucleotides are TGTGCCAGCACCACAGACGGGGTGGGCACTGAAGCTTTCTTT. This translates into CASTTDGVGTEAFF. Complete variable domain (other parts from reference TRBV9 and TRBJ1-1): DSGVTQTPKHLITATGQRVTLRCSPRSGDLSVYWYQQSLDQGLQFLIQYYNGEERAKGNILERFSAQQFPDLHSELNLSSLELGDSALYFCASTTDGVGTEAFFGQGTRLTVV.